Described below is a single T cell receptor beta chain sequence and its context. The source of the sample is a study of cytomegalovirus exposure and HLA in healthy donors. Germline V gene lookup returns CDR1 SGDLS and CDR2 YYNGEE. V lost 0 bases and J lost 0, with 10 bases in between. The CDR3 loop spans 15 amino acids. PCR was performed using 60 Vbeta and 13 Jbeta primers. Assay: immunoSEQ multiplex PCR; the TCRdb copy retains only in-frame clones and omits some. The sample includes about 140,000 clones, approximately 76% of them seen just once. The material sequenced was PBMCs. The genes are TRBV9 and TRBJ2-7, with unresolved D. The TCR sequence derives from a man aged 40-49 years in good health and CMV-seronegative. Written as DNA, the CDR3 is TGTGCCAGCAGCGTAGAAAGCGCTAACTCCTACGAGCAGTACTTC. As protein: CASSVESANSYEQYF.